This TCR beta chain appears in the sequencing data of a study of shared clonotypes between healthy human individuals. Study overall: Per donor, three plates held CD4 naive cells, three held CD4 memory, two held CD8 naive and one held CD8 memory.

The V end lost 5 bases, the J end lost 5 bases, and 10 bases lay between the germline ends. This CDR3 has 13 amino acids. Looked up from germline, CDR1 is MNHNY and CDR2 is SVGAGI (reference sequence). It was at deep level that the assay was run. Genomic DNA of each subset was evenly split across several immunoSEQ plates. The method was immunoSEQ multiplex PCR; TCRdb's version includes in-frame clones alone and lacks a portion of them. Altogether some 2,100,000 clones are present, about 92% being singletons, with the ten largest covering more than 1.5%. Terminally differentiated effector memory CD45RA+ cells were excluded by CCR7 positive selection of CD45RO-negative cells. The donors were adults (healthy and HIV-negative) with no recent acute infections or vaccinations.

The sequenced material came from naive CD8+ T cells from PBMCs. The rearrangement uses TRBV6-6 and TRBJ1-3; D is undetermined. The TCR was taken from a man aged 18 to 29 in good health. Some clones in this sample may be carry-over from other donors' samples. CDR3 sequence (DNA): TGTGCCAGCAGTCCCGGGCCCAGAAACACCATATATTTT. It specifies CASSPGPRNTIYF.